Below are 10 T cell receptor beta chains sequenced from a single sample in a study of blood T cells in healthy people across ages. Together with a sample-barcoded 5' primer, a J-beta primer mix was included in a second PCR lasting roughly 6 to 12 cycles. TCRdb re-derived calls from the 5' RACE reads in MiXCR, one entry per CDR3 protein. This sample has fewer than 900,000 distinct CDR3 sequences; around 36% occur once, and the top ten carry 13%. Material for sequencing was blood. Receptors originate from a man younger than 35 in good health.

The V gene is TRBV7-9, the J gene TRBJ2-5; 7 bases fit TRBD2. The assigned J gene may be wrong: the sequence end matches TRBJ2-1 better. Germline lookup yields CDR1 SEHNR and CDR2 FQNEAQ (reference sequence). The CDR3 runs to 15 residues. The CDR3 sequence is CASSLVTSLQETQFF. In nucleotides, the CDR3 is TGTGCCAGCAGCTTAGTGACTAGCCTGCAAGAGACCCAGTTCTTC.

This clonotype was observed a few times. The CDR3 DNA sequence: TGCGCCAGCAGCCAACTCCTGGGGGGCCAGACAGATACGCAGTATTTT. Translation gives CASSQLLGGQTDTQYF. This chain joins TRBV4-3 and TRBJ2-3; D may correspond to TRBD1 or TRBD2 (6 bases each). Trimming stripped 2 bases from V and 3 bases from J, with 15 bases between. Germline lookup yields CDR1 LGHNA and CDR2 YSLEER. The CDR3 length is 16 residues.

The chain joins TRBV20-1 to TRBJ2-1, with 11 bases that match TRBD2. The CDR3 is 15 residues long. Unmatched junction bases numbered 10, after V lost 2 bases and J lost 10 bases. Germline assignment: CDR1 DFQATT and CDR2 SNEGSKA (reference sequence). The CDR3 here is CSARPVTSGADEQFF. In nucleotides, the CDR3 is TGCAGTGCTAGACCGGTGACTAGCGGGGCAGACGAGCAGTTCTTC.

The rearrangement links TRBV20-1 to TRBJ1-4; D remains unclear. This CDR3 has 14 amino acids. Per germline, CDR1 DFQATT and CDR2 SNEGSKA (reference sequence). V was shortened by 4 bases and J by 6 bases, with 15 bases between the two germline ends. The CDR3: CSATAGEEDEKLFF. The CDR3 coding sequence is TGCAGTGCTACAGCTGGGGAAGAGGATGAAAAACTGTTTTTT.

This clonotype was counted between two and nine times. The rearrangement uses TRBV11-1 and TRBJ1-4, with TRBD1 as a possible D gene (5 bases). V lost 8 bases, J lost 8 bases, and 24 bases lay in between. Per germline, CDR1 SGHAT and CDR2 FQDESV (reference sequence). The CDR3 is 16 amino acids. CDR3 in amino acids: CASSTALGEDYEKLFF. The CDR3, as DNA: TGTGCCAGCTCGACAGCTTTGGGCGAAGATTACGAAAAACTGTTTTTT.

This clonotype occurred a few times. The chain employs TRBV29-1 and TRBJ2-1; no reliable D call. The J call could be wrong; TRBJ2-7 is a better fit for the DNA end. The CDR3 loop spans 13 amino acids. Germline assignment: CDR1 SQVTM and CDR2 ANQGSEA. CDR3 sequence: CSVLGFSYNEQYF. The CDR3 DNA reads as TGCAGCGTTTTAGGGTTCTCCTACAATGAGCAGTACTTC.

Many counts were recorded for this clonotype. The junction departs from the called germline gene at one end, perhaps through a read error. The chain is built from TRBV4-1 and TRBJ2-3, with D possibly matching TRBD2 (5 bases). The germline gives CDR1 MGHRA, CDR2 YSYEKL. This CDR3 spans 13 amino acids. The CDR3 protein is CASSPKRTDTQYF. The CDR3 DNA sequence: TGTGCTAGCAGCCCCAAGCGGACAGATACGCAGTATTTT.

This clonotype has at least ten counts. The CDR3 is CASTPGETQYF. Written as DNA, the CDR3 is TGTGCCAGCACCCCGGGGGAGACCCAGTACTTC. The rearrangement uses TRBV12-3 or TRBV12-4 and TRBJ2-5, with D possibly being TRBD2 (5 bases). The CDR3 is 11 amino acids. V lost 7 bases, J lost 5 bases, and 8 bases lay in between.

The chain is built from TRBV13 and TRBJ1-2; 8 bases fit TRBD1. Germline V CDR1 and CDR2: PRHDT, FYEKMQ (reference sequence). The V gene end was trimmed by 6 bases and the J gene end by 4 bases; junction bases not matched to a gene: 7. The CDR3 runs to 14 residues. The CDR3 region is CASRTQGALYGYTF. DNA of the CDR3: TGTGCCAGCAGGACCCAGGGGGCCCTCTATGGCTACACCTTC.

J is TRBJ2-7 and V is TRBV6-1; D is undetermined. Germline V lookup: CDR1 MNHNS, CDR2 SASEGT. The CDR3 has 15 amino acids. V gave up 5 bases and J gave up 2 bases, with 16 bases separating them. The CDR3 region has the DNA TGTGCCAGCAGTCCCGGTTACGGTATCGCCTACGAGCAGTACTTC. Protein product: CASSPGYGIAYEQYF.